Listed below are T cell receptor beta chains from one sample, sequenced in a study of blood T cells in healthy people across ages. MiXCR, applied by TCRdb to the 5' RACE reads, yields one record per CDR3 protein. This sample carries hundreds of thousands of distinct CDR3 sequences, around a quarter of them seen once, and the ten largest clones take 9% to 9.5%. Another study also made use of these data, one on T cells of mothers and their children.

Sample: blood. The receptors derive from a boy aged 5-17 years in good health. The CDR3 runs from the conserved cysteine through the conserved F or W. D genes are given only for firm matches. Clone size is shown for a subset of rows, as once, few, many or a class of expanded clone.

CDR3nt: TGCAGCGTTGAAGGCGCGGACAGGAACACCGGGGAGCTGTTTTTT
CDR3aa: CSVEGADRNTGELFF
d_gene: NA
abundance: NA
len: 15
v_gene: TRBV29-1
j_gene: TRBJ2-2

CDR3nt: TGCGCCAGCAGCCCGAGACTAGGATCCTACGAGCAGTACTTC
CDR3aa: CASSPRLGSYEQYF
d_gene: NA
abundance: NA
len: 14
v_gene: TRBV5-1
j_gene: TRBJ2-7

CDR3nt: TGCAGCGTTGCGAAGGCGGCGAATGAGCAGTTCTTC
CDR3aa: CSVAKAANEQFF
d_gene: NA
abundance: few
len: 12
v_gene: TRBV29-1
j_gene: TRBJ2-1

CDR3nt: TGTGCCAGCAGCCCGGGACAGGGACTGTTTAGCACAGATACGCAGTATTTT
CDR3aa: CASSPGQGLFSTDTQYF
d_gene: TRBD1
abundance: NA
len: 17
v_gene: TRBV7-6
j_gene: TRBJ2-3

CDR3nt: TGTGCCAGCAGAATAGACGCCGGCACTGAAGCTTTCTTT
CDR3aa: CASRIDAGTEAFF
d_gene: NA
abundance: NA
len: 13
v_gene: TRBV12-3/TRBV12-4
j_gene: TRBJ1-1

CDR3nt: TGTGCCAGTAGGGATAGAGATTTCATTCAGTACTTC
CDR3aa: CASRDRDFIQYF
d_gene: NA
abundance: NA
len: 12
v_gene: TRBV19
j_gene: TRBJ2-4

CDR3nt: TGTGCCAGCGGTCAGGGGGCTGCTTACAATGAGCAGTTCTTC
CDR3aa: CASGQGAAYNEQFF
d_gene: TRBD1
abundance: NA
len: 14
v_gene: TRBV6-2/TRBV6-3
j_gene: TRBJ2-1

CDR3nt: TGCAGTGCTAGAAACCCCGGGGGTTCGTACGAGCAGTACTTC
CDR3aa: CSARNPGGSYEQYF
d_gene: NA
abundance: NA
len: 14
v_gene: TRBV20-1
j_gene: TRBJ2-7

CDR3nt: TGTGCCAGCAGGACCTATTTGGTGGTTACGGGGGAGCAGTACTTC
CDR3aa: CASRTYLVVTGEQYF
d_gene: NA
abundance: NA
len: 15
v_gene: TRBV6-2/TRBV6-3
j_gene: TRBJ2-7

CDR3nt: TGCGCCAGCAGCCAAGTGTCGGGAGTCACTTCGAACACCGGGGAGCTGTTTTTT
CDR3aa: CASSQVSGVTSNTGELFF
d_gene: NA
abundance: NA
len: 18
v_gene: TRBV4-1
j_gene: TRBJ2-2

CDR3nt: TGTGCCAGCAGCTTGTTGTCCGAGGTCGGCACTGAAGCTTTCTTT
CDR3aa: CASSLLSEVGTEAFF
d_gene: NA
abundance: few
len: 15
v_gene: TRBV5-6
j_gene: TRBJ1-1

CDR3nt: TGTGCCAGCAGTTGGGACATTCCTAATGAAAAACTGTTTTTT
CDR3aa: CASSWDIPNEKLFF
d_gene: NA
abundance: NA
len: 14
v_gene: TRBV28
j_gene: TRBJ1-4

CDR3nt: TGTGCCAGCAGCTTAAGAGGGAAGAATGAAAAACTGTTTTTT
CDR3aa: CASSLRGKNEKLFF
d_gene: NA
abundance: NA
len: 14
v_gene: TRBV7-2
j_gene: TRBJ1-4

CDR3nt: TGCAGCGTTGAAATTGCGGGAGCCCTCCAAGAGACCCAGTACTTC
CDR3aa: CSVEIAGALQETQYF
d_gene: TRBD2
abundance: NA
len: 15
v_gene: TRBV29-1
j_gene: TRBJ2-5

CDR3nt: TGTGCCAGCAGCACTGACCTTTTAGACGAGCAGTACTTC
CDR3aa: CASSTDLLDEQYF
d_gene: NA
abundance: NA
len: 13
v_gene: TRBV7-4
j_gene: TRBJ2-7

CDR3nt: TGTGCCAGCAGTCTTGGGACAGGGGGCGGGGAGCAGTTCTTC
CDR3aa: CASSLGTGGGEQFF
d_gene: TRBD1
abundance: NA
len: 14
v_gene: TRBV12-3/TRBV12-4
j_gene: TRBJ2-1

CDR3nt: TGCAGTGCTAGGGAAAGCGGGCCCACAGATACGCAGTATTTT
CDR3aa: CSARESGPTDTQYF
d_gene: NA
abundance: few
len: 14
v_gene: TRBV20-1
j_gene: TRBJ2-3

CDR3nt: TGTGCCAGCGGAGGCCGACTCGGCGATGAGCAGTTCTTC
CDR3aa: CASGGRLGDEQFF
d_gene: NA
abundance: NA
len: 13
v_gene: TRBV18
j_gene: TRBJ2-1

CDR3nt: TGTGCCAGCAGGCCCACGGGGGAAGGAAACATTCAGTACTTC
CDR3aa: CASRPTGEGNIQYF
d_gene: NA
abundance: NA
len: 14
v_gene: TRBV6-5
j_gene: TRBJ2-4

CDR3nt: TGTGTCAGCAGTTTGCTCCGTGCCTACGAGCAGTACTTC
CDR3aa: CVSSLLRAYEQYF
d_gene: NA
abundance: NA
len: 13
v_gene: TRBV28
j_gene: TRBJ2-7

CDR3nt: TGCGCCAGCAGCTTGGAGCAGGGGGCGAGAGAGACCCAGTACTTC
CDR3aa: CASSLEQGARETQYF
d_gene: TRBD1
abundance: few
len: 15
v_gene: TRBV5-1
j_gene: TRBJ2-5

CDR3nt: TGTGCCAGCAGTTTCCTCCCGTGGGGGTACACAGATACGCAGTATTTT
CDR3aa: CASSFLPWGYTDTQYF
d_gene: NA
abundance: NA
len: 16
v_gene: TRBV12-3/TRBV12-4
j_gene: TRBJ2-3

CDR3nt: TGCGCCAGCAGCTTGGTGGCTCCCCCGAACAATGAGCAGTTCTTC
CDR3aa: CASSLVAPPNNEQFF
d_gene: NA
abundance: NA
len: 15
v_gene: TRBV5-1
j_gene: TRBJ2-1

CDR3nt: TGTGCCAGCAGTTACTCCCTTAGCTCCTACGAGCAGTACTTC
CDR3aa: CASSYSLSSYEQYF
d_gene: NA
abundance: few
len: 14
v_gene: TRBV6-5
j_gene: TRBJ2-7

CDR3nt: TGCAGCGTTGACGAGTACTATGAGCAGTTCTTC
CDR3aa: CSVDEYYEQFF
d_gene: NA
abundance: NA
len: 11
v_gene: TRBV29-1
j_gene: TRBJ2-1

CDR3nt: TGTACCAGCAGCCCAAGGACAGGGGGCTCAGATACGCAGTATTTT
CDR3aa: CTSSPRTGGSDTQYF
d_gene: TRBD1
abundance: NA
len: 15
v_gene: TRBV7-9
j_gene: TRBJ2-3

CDR3nt: TGCGCCAGCAGCTTCGGGACAGGGAACACTGAAGCTTTCTTT
CDR3aa: CASSFGTGNTEAFF
d_gene: TRBD1
abundance: many
len: 14
v_gene: TRBV5-1
j_gene: TRBJ1-1

CDR3nt: TGTGCCAGCAGTCCAGGGGTTTCTGGAAACACCATATATTTT
CDR3aa: CASSPGVSGNTIYF
d_gene: NA
abundance: NA
len: 14
v_gene: TRBV12-3/TRBV12-4
j_gene: TRBJ1-3

CDR3nt: TGTGCCAGCAGCCGTACCGACAGGGGCAACTATGGCTACACCTTC
CDR3aa: CASSRTDRGNYGYTF
d_gene: TRBD1
abundance: NA
len: 15
v_gene: TRBV7-9
j_gene: TRBJ1-2

CDR3nt: TGTGCCAGCAGCGACCTATTAGGCGGGGGGGCTTTGAGCGAGCAGTTCTTC
CDR3aa: CASSDLLGGGALSEQFF
d_gene: TRBD2
abundance: NA
len: 17
v_gene: TRBV3-1
j_gene: TRBJ2-1

CDR3nt: TGTGCCAGCAGCCAAGTTCCCCAGGGGACCCGCTATGGCTACACCTTC
CDR3aa: CASSQVPQGTRYGYTF
d_gene: NA
abundance: NA
len: 16
v_gene: TRBV4-2
j_gene: TRBJ1-2

CDR3nt: TGTGCCACCAGTGATCCCGACTTAGCCAAAAACATTCAGTACTTC
CDR3aa: CATSDPDLAKNIQYF
d_gene: NA
abundance: few
len: 15
v_gene: TRBV24-1
j_gene: TRBJ2-4

CDR3nt: TGTGCCAGCAGCTTCGAAGGCGTAAACAACGAGCAGTACTTC
CDR3aa: CASSFEGVNNEQYF
d_gene: NA
abundance: NA
len: 14
v_gene: TRBV3-1
j_gene: TRBJ2-7

CDR3nt: TGTGCCAGCAGTTACTCCTCATCCAGACAAAACATTCAGTACTTC
CDR3aa: CASSYSSSRQNIQYF
d_gene: NA
abundance: NA
len: 15
v_gene: TRBV6-6
j_gene: TRBJ2-4

CDR3nt: TGCAGCGTTGAGAGCTCTGGAAACACCATATATTTT
CDR3aa: CSVESSGNTIYF
d_gene: NA
abundance: NA
len: 12
v_gene: TRBV29-1
j_gene: TRBJ1-3

CDR3nt: TGTGCCAGCAGGCTCGATGGTGATTACGAGCAGTACTTC
CDR3aa: CASRLDGDYEQYF
d_gene: NA
abundance: few
len: 13
v_gene: TRBV6-5
j_gene: TRBJ2-7

CDR3nt: TGCGCCAGCAGAGACCCGGGAAGCAATCAGCCCCCGCATTTT
CDR3aa: CASRDPGSNQPPHF
d_gene: NA
abundance: NA
len: 14
v_gene: TRBV10-1
j_gene: TRBJ1-5

CDR3nt: TGCGCCAGCAGCCAATACGGGGACAGTCGTGGCAATCAGCCCCAGCATTTT
CDR3aa: CASSQYGDSRGNQPQHF
d_gene: TRBD1
abundance: few
len: 17
v_gene: TRBV4-1
j_gene: TRBJ1-5

CDR3nt: TGTGCCAGCATTTCAACCGGGGGAGGCCGCGAGCAGTACTTC
CDR3aa: CASISTGGGREQYF
d_gene: NA
abundance: NA
len: 14
v_gene: TRBV27
j_gene: TRBJ2-7

CDR3nt: TGTGCCAGCAGTGGCCCGGACAGCCACCAAGAGACCCAGTACTTC
CDR3aa: CASSGPDSHQETQYF
d_gene: NA
abundance: NA
len: 15
v_gene: TRBV28
j_gene: TRBJ2-5

CDR3nt: TGTGCCAGCAGCGTAGGAGCGGGAGAAGGGTATGAAAAACTGTTTTTT
CDR3aa: CASSVGAGEGYEKLFF
d_gene: NA
abundance: once
len: 16
v_gene: TRBV9
j_gene: TRBJ1-4

CDR3nt: TGTGCCAGTAGTATAGAAGGGCTAGGGAAGCTGTTTTTT
CDR3aa: CASSIEGLGKLFF
d_gene: NA
abundance: few
len: 13
v_gene: TRBV19
j_gene: TRBJ2-2

CDR3nt: TGTGCCAGCAGTCTAACAGGGGGTTTTCAGCCCCAGCATTTT
CDR3aa: CASSLTGGFQPQHF
d_gene: TRBD1
abundance: NA
len: 14
v_gene: TRBV28
j_gene: TRBJ1-5

CDR3nt: TGCAGCGTTGAAGTACAGGGGGCCTGGACTGAAGCTTTCTTT
CDR3aa: CSVEVQGAWTEAFF
d_gene: TRBD1
abundance: NA
len: 14
v_gene: TRBV29-1
j_gene: TRBJ1-1

CDR3nt: TGTGCCAGCAGTGACCTAGGGGCCGGGAGCTCCTACAATGAGCAGTTCTTC
CDR3aa: CASSDLGAGSSYNEQFF
d_gene: NA
abundance: NA
len: 17
v_gene: TRBV6-4
j_gene: TRBJ2-1

CDR3nt: TGTGCCAGCAGTCGACTGGCTTTTAGCACAGATACGCAGTATTTT
CDR3aa: CASSRLAFSTDTQYF
d_gene: NA
abundance: few
len: 15
v_gene: TRBV5-6
j_gene: TRBJ2-3

CDR3nt: TGTGCCAGCACCGAAGCGGGAGTTTATCGTTTGGGGCAGTTCTTC
CDR3aa: CASTEAGVYRLGQFF
d_gene: TRBD2
abundance: NA
len: 15
v_gene: TRBV6-2/TRBV6-3
j_gene: TRBJ2-1

CDR3nt: TGTGCCAGCAGTTCGGCTCTGAGAAGCACCGGGGAGCTGTTTTTT
CDR3aa: CASSSALRSTGELFF
d_gene: NA
abundance: NA
len: 15
v_gene: TRBV12-3/TRBV12-4
j_gene: TRBJ2-2

CDR3nt: TGTGCCAGCAGTCGATACCCGCTAGCGGGAGACTGGAATGAGCAGTTCTTC
CDR3aa: CASSRYPLAGDWNEQFF
d_gene: TRBD2
abundance: few
len: 17
v_gene: TRBV27
j_gene: TRBJ2-1

CDR3nt: TGTGCCAGCAGCGCGGGAGCCTCACAAGAGACCCAGTACTTC
CDR3aa: CASSAGASQETQYF
d_gene: NA
abundance: NA
len: 14
v_gene: TRBV9
j_gene: TRBJ2-5

CDR3nt: TGCAGCGTTGATCGGCTGTTTTTT
CDR3aa: CSVDRLFF
d_gene: NA
abundance: NA
len: 8
v_gene: TRBV29-1
j_gene: TRBJ2-2

CDR3nt: TGTGCCAGCAGCCGGAGGGGCCGAGCCGGGGAGCTGTTTTTT
CDR3aa: CASSRRGRAGELFF
d_gene: NA
abundance: NA
len: 14
v_gene: TRBV28
j_gene: TRBJ2-2

CDR3nt: TGCGCCAGCAGCTTGGAGGCCAGGGACTACGAGCAGTACTTC
CDR3aa: CASSLEARDYEQYF
d_gene: NA
abundance: few
len: 14
v_gene: TRBV5-1
j_gene: TRBJ2-7

CDR3nt: TGTGCCAGCAGTGAAGTCGGGGACAGGTATACTAGCACAGATACGCAGTATTTT
CDR3aa: CASSEVGDRYTSTDTQYF
d_gene: TRBD1
abundance: NA
len: 18
v_gene: TRBV2
j_gene: TRBJ2-3

CDR3nt: TGTGCCAGCAGCCAATGGTTCCCACGAAACAATGAGCAGTTCTTC
CDR3aa: CASSQWFPRNNEQFF
d_gene: NA
abundance: NA
len: 15
v_gene: TRBV14
j_gene: TRBJ2-1